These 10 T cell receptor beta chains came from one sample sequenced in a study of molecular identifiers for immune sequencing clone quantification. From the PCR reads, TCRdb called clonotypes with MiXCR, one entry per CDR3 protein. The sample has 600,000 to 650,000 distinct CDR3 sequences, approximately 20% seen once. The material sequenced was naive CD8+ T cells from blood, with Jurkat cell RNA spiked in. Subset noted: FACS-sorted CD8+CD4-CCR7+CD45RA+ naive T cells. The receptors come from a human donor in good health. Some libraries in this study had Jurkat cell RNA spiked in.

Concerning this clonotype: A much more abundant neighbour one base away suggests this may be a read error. As DNA, the CDR3 is TGTGCCACCAGTGACGAGGACAGAGCGACGCGGTATTTT. Translating gives CATSDEDRATRYF. The chain combines TRBV24-1 with TRBJ2-3, with D perhaps TRBD1 (6 bases). CDR1 is KGHDR and CDR2 is SFDVKD in the germline V gene. This CDR3 is built from 13 residues.

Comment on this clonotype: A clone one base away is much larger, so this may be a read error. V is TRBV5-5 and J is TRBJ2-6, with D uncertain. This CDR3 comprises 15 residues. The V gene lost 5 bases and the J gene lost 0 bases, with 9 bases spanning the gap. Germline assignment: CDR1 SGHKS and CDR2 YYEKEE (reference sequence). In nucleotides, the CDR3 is TGTGCCAGCAGGATAGGTAACTCTGGGGCCAACGTCCTGACTTTC. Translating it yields CASRIGNSGANVLTF.

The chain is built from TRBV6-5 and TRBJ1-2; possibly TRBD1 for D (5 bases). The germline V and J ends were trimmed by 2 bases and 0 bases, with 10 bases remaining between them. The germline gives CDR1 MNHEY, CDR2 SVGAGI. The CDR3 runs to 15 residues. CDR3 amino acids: CASSYGAGSNYGYTF. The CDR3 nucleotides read TGTGCCAGCAGTTACGGGGCAGGGTCTAACTATGGCTACACCTTC.

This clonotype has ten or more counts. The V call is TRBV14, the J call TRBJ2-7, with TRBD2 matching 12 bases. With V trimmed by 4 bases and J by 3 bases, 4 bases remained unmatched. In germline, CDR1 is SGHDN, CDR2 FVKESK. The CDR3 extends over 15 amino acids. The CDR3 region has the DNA TGTGCCAGCAGCCCCCGACTAGCGGGAGTCTACGAGCAGTACTTC. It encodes CASSPRLAGVYEQYF.

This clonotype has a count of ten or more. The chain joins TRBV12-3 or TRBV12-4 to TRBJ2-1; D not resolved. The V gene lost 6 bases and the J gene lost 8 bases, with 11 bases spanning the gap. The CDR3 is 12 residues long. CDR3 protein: CASSSVRDEQFF. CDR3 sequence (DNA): TGTGCCAGCAGCTCAGTTCGCGATGAGCAGTTCTTC.

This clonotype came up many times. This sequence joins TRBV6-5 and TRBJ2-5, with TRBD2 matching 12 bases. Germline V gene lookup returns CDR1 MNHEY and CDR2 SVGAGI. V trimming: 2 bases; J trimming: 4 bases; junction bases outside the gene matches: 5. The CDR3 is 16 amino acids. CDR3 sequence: CASSYGLAGGRETQYF. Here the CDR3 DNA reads TGTGCCAGCAGTTACGGCCTAGCGGGAGGGCGAGAGACCCAGTACTTC.

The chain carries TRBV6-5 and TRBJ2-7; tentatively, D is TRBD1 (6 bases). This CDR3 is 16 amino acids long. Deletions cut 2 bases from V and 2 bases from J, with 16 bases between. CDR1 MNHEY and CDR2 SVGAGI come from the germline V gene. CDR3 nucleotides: TGTGCCAGCAGTTACCAGAACCGACAGGCGCCCTACGAGCAGTACTTC. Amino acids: CASSYQNRQAPYEQYF.

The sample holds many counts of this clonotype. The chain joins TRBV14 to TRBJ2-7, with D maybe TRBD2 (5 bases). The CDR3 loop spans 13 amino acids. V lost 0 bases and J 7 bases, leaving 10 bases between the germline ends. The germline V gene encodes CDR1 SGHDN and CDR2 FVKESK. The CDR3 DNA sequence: TGTGCCAGCAGCCAAGAAAGGACGGGGGAGCAGTACTTC. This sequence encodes CASSQERTGEQYF.

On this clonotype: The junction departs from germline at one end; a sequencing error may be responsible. The CDR3 nucleotides read TGTGCCAGCACTACTGTCGGGGGGACCTACAATGAGCAGTCCTTC. Residues: CASTTVGGTYNEQSF. V gene TRBV27 combines with J gene TRBJ2-1, with 7 positions matching TRBD2. The CDR3 has 15 amino acids. The V gene's germline CDR1 is MNHEY and CDR2 SMNVEV (reference sequence).

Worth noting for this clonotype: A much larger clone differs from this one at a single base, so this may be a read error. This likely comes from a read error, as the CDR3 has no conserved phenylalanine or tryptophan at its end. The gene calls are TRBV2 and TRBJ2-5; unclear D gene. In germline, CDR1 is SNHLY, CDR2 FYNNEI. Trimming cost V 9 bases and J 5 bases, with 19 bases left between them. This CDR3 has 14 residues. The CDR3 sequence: CASAPGPIGETQYL. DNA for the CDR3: TGTGCCAGTGCGCCGGGTCCTATCGGGGAGACCCAGTACCTC.